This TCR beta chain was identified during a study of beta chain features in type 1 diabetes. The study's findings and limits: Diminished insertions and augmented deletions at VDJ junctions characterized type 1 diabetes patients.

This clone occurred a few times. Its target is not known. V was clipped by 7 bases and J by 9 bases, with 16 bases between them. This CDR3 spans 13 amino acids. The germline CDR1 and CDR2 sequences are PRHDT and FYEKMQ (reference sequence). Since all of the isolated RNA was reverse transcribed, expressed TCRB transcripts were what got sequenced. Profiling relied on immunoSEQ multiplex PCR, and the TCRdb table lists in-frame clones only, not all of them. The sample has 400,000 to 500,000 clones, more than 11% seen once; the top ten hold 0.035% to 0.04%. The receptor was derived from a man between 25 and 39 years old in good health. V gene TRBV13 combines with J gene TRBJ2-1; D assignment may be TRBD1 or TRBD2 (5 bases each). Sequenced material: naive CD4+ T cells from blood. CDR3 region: CASTDPPRGEQFF. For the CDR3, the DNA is TGTGCCAGCACCGACCCCCCGAGGGGTGAGCAGTTCTTC.